The 8 T cell receptor beta chains below all came from one sample that was sequenced in a study of PD-1 blockade in classical Hodgkin lymphoma. Here immunoSEQ multiplex PCR was the method, and the copy in TCRdb shows in-frame clones only, minus some. Among about 50,000 clones listed, roughly 80% were seen once. Specified time point: cycle 4 day 1 (C4D1), after 5 to 7 weeks of nivolumab. Each patient experienced a relapse that followed autologous stem cell transplantation, and brentuximab vedotin exposure varied. Sequences were derived from peripheral blood mononuclear cells (PBMCs), sampled before the fourth cycle of nivolumab. These receptors came from a human donor with classical Hodgkin lymphoma.

This clone was counted once. The CDR3 region is CASSVAAVHDQETQYF. Here the CDR3 DNA reads TGTGCCAGCAGCGTAGCGGCCGTGCACGACCAAGAGACCCAGTACTTC. V gene TRBV9 combines with J gene TRBJ2-5; no firm D call. Germline lookup yields CDR1 SGDLS and CDR2 YYNGEE. The CDR3 spans 16 residues. The V and J ends lost 0 bases and 0 bases respectively, with 12 bases between them.

The V gene is TRBV15, the J gene TRBJ2-1; D unresolved. CDR3 length: 17 residues. The V end lost 0 bases, the J end lost 1 base, and 13 bases lay between the germline ends. Germline V CDR1 and CDR2: LNHNV, YYDKDF (reference sequence). CDR3 sequence: CATSRETATRSYNEQFF. The CDR3 nucleotides are TGTGCCACCAGCAGAGAAACGGCCACTCGGTCCTACAATGAGCAGTTCTTC.

This clone was counted only a few times. V usage is TRBV4-1 and J usage is TRBJ2-2, with TRBD1 matching over 7 bases. This CDR3 contains 16 residues. CDR1 is MGHRA, CDR2 YSYEKL, per germline. The J segment lost 3 bases and the V segment lost 1 base, leaving 5 bases of the junction unmatched. CDR3 region: CASSQVGDRDTGELFF. CDR3 in DNA: TGCGCCAGCAGCCAAGTGGGGGACAGAGACACCGGGGAGCTGTTTTTT.

The J gene is TRBJ2-7, the V gene TRBV6-5, with D unclear. Germline assignment: CDR1 MNHEY and CDR2 SVGAGI. The CDR3 length is 11 residues. V shed 6 bases and J shed 5 bases, with 8 bases lying between them. Here the CDR3 reads CASRVGDEQYF. CDR3 DNA: TGTGCCAGCAGAGTTGGGGACGAGCAGTACTTC.

The chain is built from TRBV7-2 and TRBJ2-2; D is unclear. V dropped 5 bases and J dropped 7 bases, with 11 bases sitting between them. This CDR3 contains 13 residues. The germline CDR1 and CDR2 sequences are SGHTA and FQGNSA. CDR3 DNA sequence: TGTGCCAGCAGCCCCCTCCGTAGCGGGGAGCTGTTTTTT. It encodes CASSPLRSGELFF.

The V gene is TRBV15, the J gene TRBJ2-6; D call uncertain. CDR3 length: 15 amino acids. The V gene lost 5 bases and the J gene lost 1 base, with 9 bases spanning the gap. Germline V gene data show CDR1 as LNHNV and CDR2 as YYDKDF (reference sequence). CDR3 bases: TGTGCCACCAGCCCGGCAAGATCTGGGGCCAACGTCCTGACTTTC. Translation: CATSPARSGANVLTF. Using reference TRBV15 and TRBJ2-6 for the parts outside the CDR3, the full variable domain is DAMVIQNPRYQVTQFGKPVTLSCSQTLNHNVMYWYQQKSSQAPKLLFHYYDKDFNNEADTPDNFQSRRPNTSFCFLDIRSPGLGDTAMYLCATSPARSGANVLTFGAGSRLTVL.

This clone was recorded a few times. The chain has TRBV28 and TRBJ2-1, with 8 bases matching TRBD2. Trimming removed 5 bases from V and 2 bases from J; junction bases left unmatched: 17. Germline CDR1 is MDHEN and CDR2 is SYDVKM. This CDR3 comprises 19 residues. CDR3 region: CASSRAGGRLTGAYNEQFF. In DNA, the CDR3 is TGTGCCAGCAGTCGGGCGGGAGGCCGACTGACGGGCGCCTACAATGAGCAGTTCTTC.

V usage is TRBV28 and J usage is TRBJ2-6; D tentatively fits TRBD1 or TRBD2 (5 bases each). This CDR3 is 19 amino acids long. Looked up from germline, CDR1 is MDHEN and CDR2 is SYDVKM. Deletions cut 6 bases from V and 0 bases from J, with 21 bases between. The CDR3 sequence is CASRIPGRRDSSGANVLTF. The CDR3 DNA sequence: TGTGCCAGCAGAATCCCGGGGCGCAGGGATAGCTCTGGGGCCAACGTCCTGACTTTC.